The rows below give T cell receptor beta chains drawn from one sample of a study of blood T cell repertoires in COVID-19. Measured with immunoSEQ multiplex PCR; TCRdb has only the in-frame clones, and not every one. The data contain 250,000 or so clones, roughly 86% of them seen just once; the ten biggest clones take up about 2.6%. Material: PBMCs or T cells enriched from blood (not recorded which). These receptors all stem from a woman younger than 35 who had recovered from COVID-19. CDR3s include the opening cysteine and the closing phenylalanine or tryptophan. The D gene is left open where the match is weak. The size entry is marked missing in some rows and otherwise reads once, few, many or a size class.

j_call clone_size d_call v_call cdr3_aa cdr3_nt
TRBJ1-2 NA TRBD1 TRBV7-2 CASSLSRTGLQWNYGYTF TGTGCCAGCAGCCTAAGCCGGACAGGTTTACAATGGAACTATGGCTACACCTTC
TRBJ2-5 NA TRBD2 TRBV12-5 CASGLVLSGGETQYF TGTGCTAGTGGTTTGGTACTCAGCGGGGGCGAGACCCAGTACTTC
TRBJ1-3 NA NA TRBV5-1 CASKSTGFSGNTIYF TGCGCCAGCAAGAGCACAGGGTTCTCTGGAAACACCATATATTTT
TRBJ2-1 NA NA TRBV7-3 CASSLNQGNEQFF TGTGCCAGCAGCTTAAATCAGGGGAATGAGCAGTTCTTC
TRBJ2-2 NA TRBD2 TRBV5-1 CASSNGLAGGNTGELFF TGCGCCAGCAGCAATGGACTAGCGGGAGGGAACACCGGGGAGCTGTTTTTT
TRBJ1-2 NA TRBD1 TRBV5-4 CASTLQGDFGYTF TGTGCCAGCACCTTGCAGGGGGATTTTGGCTACACCTTC
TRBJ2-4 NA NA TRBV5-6 CASSLDFRENIQYF TGTGCCAGCAGCTTGGATTTTCGGGAAAACATTCAGTACTTC
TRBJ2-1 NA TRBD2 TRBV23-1 CASSRSLAGGPGRHNEQFF TGCGCCAGCAGTCGGTCACTAGCGGGAGGGCCGGGTCGCCACAATGAGCAGTTCTTC
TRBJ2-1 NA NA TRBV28 CASSSGTTKFF TGTGCCAGCAGTTCCGGGACAACGAAGTTCTTC
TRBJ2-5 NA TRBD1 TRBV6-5 CASSLGYRGKTQYF TGTGCCAGCAGTTTGGGATACAGGGGGAAGACCCAGTACTTC
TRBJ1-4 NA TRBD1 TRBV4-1 CASSQESQGVKKLFF TGCGCCAGCAGCCAAGAATCGCAGGGGGTAAAAAAACTGTTTTTT
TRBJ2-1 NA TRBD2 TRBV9 CASSVGTSGGAYNEQFF TGTGCCAGCAGCGTTGGGACTAGCGGGGGGGCCTACAATGAGCAGTTCTTC
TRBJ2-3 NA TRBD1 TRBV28 CASPPDRGVPDTQYF TGTGCCAGCCCGCCGGACAGGGGGGTGCCAGATACGCAGTATTTT
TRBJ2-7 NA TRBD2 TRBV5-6 CASSLAGYSASGGSYEQYF TGTGCCAGCAGCTTGGCCGGGTACTCGGCTAGCGGGGGGAGCTACGAGCAGTACTTC
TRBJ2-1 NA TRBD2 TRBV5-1 CASSLTGVAGAYNEQFF TGCGCCAGCAGCTTGACCGGGGTAGCGGGGGCCTACAATGAGCAGTTCTTC
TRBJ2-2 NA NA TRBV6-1 CASSEAFSFTGELFF TGTGCCAGCAGTGAAGCCTTCTCCTTCACCGGGGAGCTGTTTTTT
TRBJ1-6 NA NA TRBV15 CATSRDFGENSPLHF TGTGCCACCAGCAGAGATTTTGGGGAGAATTCACCCCTCCACTTT
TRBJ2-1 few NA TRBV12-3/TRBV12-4 CATKTGTSNEQFF TGTGCCACCAAAACCGGGACATCGAATGAGCAGTTCTTC
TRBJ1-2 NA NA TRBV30 CAWSVIRHGYTF TGTGCCTGGAGTGTAATCCGTCATGGCTACACCTTC
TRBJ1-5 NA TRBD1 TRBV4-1 CASSPRTGEGNQPQHF TGCGCCAGCAGCCCACGGACAGGGGAGGGCAATCAGCCCCAGCATTTT
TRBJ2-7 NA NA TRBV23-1 CASSQSLVLLWEQYF TGCGCCAGCAGTCAATCTCTAGTACTGCTGTGGGAGCAGTACTTC
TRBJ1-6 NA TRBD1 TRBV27 CASSSGTGFSYNSPLHF TGTGCCAGCAGTTCCGGGACAGGGTTCTCCTATAATTCACCCCTCCACTTT
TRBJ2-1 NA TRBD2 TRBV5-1 CASSPTLRLAGAYEQFF TGCGCCAGCAGCCCGACCCTCCGACTAGCGGGAGCCTATGAGCAGTTCTTC
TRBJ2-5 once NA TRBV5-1 CASSLGDSQETQYF TGCGCCAGCAGCTTGGGAGATAGTCAAGAGACCCAGTACTTC
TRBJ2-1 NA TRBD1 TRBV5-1 CASSSRTGGFEEQFF TGCGCCAGCAGCTCCAGGACAGGGGGCTTTGAGGAGCAGTTCTTC
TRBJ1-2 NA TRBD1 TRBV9 CASTGGVYGYTF TGTGCCAGCACAGGGGGAGTCTATGGCTACACCTTC
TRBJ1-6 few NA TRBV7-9 CASGGQGSSYNSPLHF TGTGCCTCCGGAGGGCAGGGAAGCTCCTATAATTCACCCCTCCACTTT
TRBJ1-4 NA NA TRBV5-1 CASSPLNGGTDEKLFF TGCGCCAGCAGTCCCCTTAACGGGGGGACGGATGAAAAACTGTTTTTT
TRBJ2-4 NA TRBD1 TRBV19 CASSIRQGRDIQYF TGTGCCAGTAGTATAAGACAGGGGCGAGACATTCAGTACTTC
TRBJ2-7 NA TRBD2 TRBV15 CATSRGEGSGYEQYF TGTGCCACCAGCAGAGGGGAGGGATCAGGCTACGAGCAGTACTTC
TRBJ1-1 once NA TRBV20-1 CSGLRNTEAFF TGCAGTGGACTGCGGAACACTGAAGCTTTCTTT
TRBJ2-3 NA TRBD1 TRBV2 CASSEGQVLDTQYF TGTGCCAGCAGTGAGGGACAGGTCCTGGATACGCAGTATTTT
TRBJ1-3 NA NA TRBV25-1 CASEFGTPGPSGNTIYF TGTGCCAGCGAATTTGGGACTCCGGGTCCCTCTGGAAACACCATATATTTT
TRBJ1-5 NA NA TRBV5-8 CASSPAGINSNQPQHF TGTGCCAGCAGCCCCGCGGGGATCAATAGCAATCAGCCCCAGCATTTT
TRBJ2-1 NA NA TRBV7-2 CASSPTTGVNEQFF TGTGCCAGCAGCCCTACGACGGGGGTCAATGAGCAGTTCTTC
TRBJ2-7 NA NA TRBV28 CASSPSWLTSYEQYF TGTGCCAGCAGTCCGTCATGGCTCACGTCCTACGAGCAGTACTTC
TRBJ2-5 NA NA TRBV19 CASGPRETQYF TGTGCCAGTGGCCCCAGAGAGACCCAGTACTTC
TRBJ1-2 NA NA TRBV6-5 CASSYRVGARGYTF TGTGCCAGCAGTTACCGGGTGGGGGCACGGGGCTACACCTTC
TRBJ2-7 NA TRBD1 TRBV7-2 CASSPGTGRGEQYF TGTGCCAGCAGTCCCGGGACAGGGAGAGGGGAGCAGTACTTC
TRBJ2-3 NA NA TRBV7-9 CASSQSTGFADTQYF TGTGCCAGCAGCCAGAGCACAGGTTTCGCAGATACGCAGTATTTT
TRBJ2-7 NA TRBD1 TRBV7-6 CASSLATGGIYEQYF TGTGCCAGCAGCTTAGCTACAGGGGGAATCTACGAGCAGTACTTC
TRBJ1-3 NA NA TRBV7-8 CASSLGVLSSGNTIYF TGTGCCAGCAGCTTAGGAGTTCTGAGCTCTGGAAACACCATATATTTT
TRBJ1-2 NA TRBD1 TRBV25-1 CASTGDSATYGYTF TGTGCCAGCACTGGGGACAGTGCTACCTATGGCTACACCTTC
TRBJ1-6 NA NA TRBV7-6 CASSSHPRGFHNSPLHF TGTGCCAGCAGCTCGCATCCGCGGGGCTTCCATAATTCACCCCTCCACTTT
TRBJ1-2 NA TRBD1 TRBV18 CASSTGARSGYTF TGTGCCAGCTCTACAGGGGCGCGGAGTGGCTACACCTTC
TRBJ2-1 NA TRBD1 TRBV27 CASSLWTGGYNEQFF TGTGCCAGCAGTTTGTGGACAGGGGGATACAATGAGCAGTTCTTC
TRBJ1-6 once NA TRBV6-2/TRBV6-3 CASSQQFPHSMTYNSPLHF TGTGCCAGCAGCCAACAGTTCCCCCATTCAATGACCTATAATTCACCCCTCCACTTT
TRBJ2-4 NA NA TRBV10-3 CATRPSESARDIQYF TGTGCCACCCGACCATCGGAGTCGGCGAGAGACATTCAGTACTTC
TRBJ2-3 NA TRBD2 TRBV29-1 CSVSGGAINTQYF TGCAGCGTTAGCGGGGGGGCTATAAATACGCAGTATTTT
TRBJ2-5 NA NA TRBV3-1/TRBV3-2 CASSQDLSAGIGTQYF TGTGCCAGCAGCCAAGATCTTTCGGCAGGGATCGGGACCCAGTACTTC
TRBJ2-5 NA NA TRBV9 CASNKEGLETQYF TGTGCCAGCAATAAGGAGGGATTGGAGACCCAGTACTTC